This T cell receptor (beta chain) was recovered during a study of vaccination and CD4 T cells after COVID-19. Germline V lookup: CDR1 LGHNA, CDR2 YNFKEQ. The germline V and J ends were trimmed by 0 bases and 3 bases, with 18 bases remaining between them. The CDR3 is 17 residues long. In the case of this clonotype: Its antigen is unidentified.

Treatment here: roughly ten-day PBMC culture with coronavirus spike peptide pools or control peptides (ViraFEST assay). First, ViraFEST expanded antigen-specific T cells with peptide pools, and next it sequenced the TCRs. The Oncomine TCR Beta short-read assay was applied to DNA of cultured CD4+ T cells. In TCRdb, the PCR reads were re-called with MiXCR into one record per CDR3 protein. The sample includes about 15,000 distinct CDR3 sequences, approximately 40% of them seen just once. Study results and limitations: Recorded median SARS-CoV-2-reactive clonotype numbers increased from about 20 to 38 without reaching significance. Convalescent patients gained a median about 85% of their reactive clones only post-vaccination.

The receptor was derived from a human donor with COVID-19. This sequence joins TRBV4-2 and TRBJ2-7; TRBD1 is a possible D gene (7 bases). Sequencing was performed on cultured CD4+ T cells from blood. This CDR3 reads CASSQELTGRGVYEQYF. CDR3 bases: TGTGCCAGCAGCCAAGAGCTTACGGGCAGGGGGGTCTACGAGCAGTACTTC.